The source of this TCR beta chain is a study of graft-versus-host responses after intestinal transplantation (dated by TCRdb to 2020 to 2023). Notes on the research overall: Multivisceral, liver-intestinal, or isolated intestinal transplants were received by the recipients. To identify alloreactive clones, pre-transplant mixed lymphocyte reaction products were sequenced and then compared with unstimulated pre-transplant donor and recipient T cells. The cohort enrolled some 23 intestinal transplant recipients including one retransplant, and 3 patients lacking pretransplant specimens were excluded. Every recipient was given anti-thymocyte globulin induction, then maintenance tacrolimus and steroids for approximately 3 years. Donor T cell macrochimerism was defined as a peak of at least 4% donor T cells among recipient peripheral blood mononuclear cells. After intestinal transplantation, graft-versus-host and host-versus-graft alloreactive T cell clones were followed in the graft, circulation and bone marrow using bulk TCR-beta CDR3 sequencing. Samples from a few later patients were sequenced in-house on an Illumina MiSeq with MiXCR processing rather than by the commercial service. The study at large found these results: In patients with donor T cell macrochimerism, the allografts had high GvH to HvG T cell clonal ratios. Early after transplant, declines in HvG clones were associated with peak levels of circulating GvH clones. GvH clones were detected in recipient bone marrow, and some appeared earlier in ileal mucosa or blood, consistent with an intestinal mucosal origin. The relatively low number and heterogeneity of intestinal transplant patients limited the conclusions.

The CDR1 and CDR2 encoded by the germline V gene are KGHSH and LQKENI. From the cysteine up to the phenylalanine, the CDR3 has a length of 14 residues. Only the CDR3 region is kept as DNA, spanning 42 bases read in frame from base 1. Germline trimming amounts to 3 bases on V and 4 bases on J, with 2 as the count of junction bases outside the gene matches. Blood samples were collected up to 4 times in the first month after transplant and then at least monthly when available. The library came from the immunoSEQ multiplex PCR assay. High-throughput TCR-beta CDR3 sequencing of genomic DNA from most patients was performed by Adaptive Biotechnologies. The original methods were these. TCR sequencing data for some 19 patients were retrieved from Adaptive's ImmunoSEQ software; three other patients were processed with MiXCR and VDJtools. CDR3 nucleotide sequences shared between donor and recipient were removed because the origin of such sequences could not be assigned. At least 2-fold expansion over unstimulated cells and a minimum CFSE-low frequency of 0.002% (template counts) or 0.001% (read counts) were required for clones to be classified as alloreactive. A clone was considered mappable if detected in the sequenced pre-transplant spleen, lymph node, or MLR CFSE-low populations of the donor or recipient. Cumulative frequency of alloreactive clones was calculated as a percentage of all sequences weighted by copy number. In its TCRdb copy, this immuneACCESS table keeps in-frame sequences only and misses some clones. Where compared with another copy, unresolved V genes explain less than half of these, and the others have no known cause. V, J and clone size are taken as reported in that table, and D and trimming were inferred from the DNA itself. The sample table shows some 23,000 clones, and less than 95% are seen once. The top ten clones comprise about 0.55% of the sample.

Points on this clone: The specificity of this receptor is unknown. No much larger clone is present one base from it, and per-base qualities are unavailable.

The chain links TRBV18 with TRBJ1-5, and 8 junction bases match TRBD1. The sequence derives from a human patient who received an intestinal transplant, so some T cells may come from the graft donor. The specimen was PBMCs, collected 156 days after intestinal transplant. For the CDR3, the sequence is CASSPRTGNQPQHF. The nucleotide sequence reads TGTGCCAGCTCACCTCGGACAGGGAATCAGCCCCAGCATTTT.